The sequence of this T cell receptor beta chain was determined in a study of cytomegalovirus exposure and HLA in healthy donors. Whole-study results and caveats: The study recorded 150 to 200 TCR beta chains that were cytomegalovirus-associated. Indistinguishability led to the exclusion of some V segments, TRBV6-2 and TRBV6-3 included.

Unmatched junction bases numbered 6, after V lost 2 bases and J lost 7 bases. The germline CDR1 and CDR2 sequences are SGHVS and FQNEAQ. The CDR3 runs to 14 residues. It was with 60 Vbeta and 13 Jbeta primers that the PCR ran. Assay used: immunoSEQ multiplex PCR; TCRdb lists only in-frame clones, some missing. This sample contains 140,000 to 150,000 clones. Details on this clone: No antigen is known for it.

The chain joins TRBV7-8 to TRBJ2-7; 9 bases agree with TRBD2. The sample taken for sequencing was PBMCs. The receptor was derived from a woman between 50 and 59 years old in good health and CMV-seronegative. The CDR3 reads CASSLLAGVREQYF. The CDR3 DNA follows: TGTGCCAGCAGCTTATTAGCGGGAGTCCGTGAGCAGTACTTC.